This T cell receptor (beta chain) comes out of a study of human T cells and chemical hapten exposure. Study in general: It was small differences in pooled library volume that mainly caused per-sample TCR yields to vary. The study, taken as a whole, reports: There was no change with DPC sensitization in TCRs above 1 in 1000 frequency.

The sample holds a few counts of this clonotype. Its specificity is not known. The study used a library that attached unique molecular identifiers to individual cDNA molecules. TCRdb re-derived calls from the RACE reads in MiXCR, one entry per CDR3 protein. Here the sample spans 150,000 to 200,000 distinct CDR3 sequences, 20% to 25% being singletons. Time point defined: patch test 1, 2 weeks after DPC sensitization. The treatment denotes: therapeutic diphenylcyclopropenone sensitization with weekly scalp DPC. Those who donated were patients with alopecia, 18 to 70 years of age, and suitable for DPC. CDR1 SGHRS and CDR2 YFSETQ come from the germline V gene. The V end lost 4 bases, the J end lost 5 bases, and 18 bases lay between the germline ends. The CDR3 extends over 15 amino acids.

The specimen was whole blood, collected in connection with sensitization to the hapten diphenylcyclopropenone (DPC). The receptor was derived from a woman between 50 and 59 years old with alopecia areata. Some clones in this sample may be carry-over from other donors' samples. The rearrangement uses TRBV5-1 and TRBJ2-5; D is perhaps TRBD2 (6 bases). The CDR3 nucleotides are TGCGCCAGCAGCACCGGGACTTTCGCTTTTGAGACCCAGTACTTC. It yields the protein CASSTGTFAFETQYF.